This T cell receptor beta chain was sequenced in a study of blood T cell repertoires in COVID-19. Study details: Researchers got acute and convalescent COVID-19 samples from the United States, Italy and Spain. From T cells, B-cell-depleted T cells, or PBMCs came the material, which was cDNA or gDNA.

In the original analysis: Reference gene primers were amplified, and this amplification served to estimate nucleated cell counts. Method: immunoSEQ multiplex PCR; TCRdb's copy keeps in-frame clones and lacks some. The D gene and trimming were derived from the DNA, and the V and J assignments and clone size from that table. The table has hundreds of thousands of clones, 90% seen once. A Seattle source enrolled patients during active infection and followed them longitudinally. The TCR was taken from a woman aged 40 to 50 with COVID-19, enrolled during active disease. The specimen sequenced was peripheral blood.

CDR3 coding DNA: TGTGCCAGTAGTATAGGCCAGGGGGTAGGGTTGCCTGGGGCCAACGTCCTGACTTTC. As protein: CASSIGQGVGLPGANVLTF. The chain joins TRBV19 to TRBJ2-6; 7 positions match TRBD1. The CDR3 sequence is 19 residues long. Germline trimming cut 1 base from V and 2 bases from J; bases unmatched to any gene: 11. Germline V gives CDR1 LNHDA, CDR2 SQIVND (reference sequence).